This T cell receptor beta chain stems from a study of low-dose radiotherapy and immunotherapy resistance in tumors. In its sample, this clonotype was seen many times. As to time point: after trial treatment. Treatment denoted: LDRT plus nivolumab, ipilimumab, low-dose cyclophosphamide and aspirin (RACIN trial). Primers used for first-strand cDNA, a TRAV- and TRBV-specific set, covered both alpha and beta chains. TCR amplification ran 20 PCR cycles using constant-region and V-primer adapter primers. TCRdb recomputed calls from the reads with MiXCR, one row per CDR3 protein. The data hold 95,000 to 100,000 distinct CDR3 sequences, with about 20% observed a single time. With 0 bases removed from V and 3 bases from J, the gap between germline ends came to 13 bases. The CDR3 is 16 amino acids. Looked up from germline, CDR1 is SGHRS and CDR2 is YFSETQ.

The source material was PBMCs, sampled after low-dose radiotherapy plus immunotherapy. This clonotype was obtained from a male donor with prostate cancer. The chain uses TRBV5-1 and TRBJ2-1; D uncertain. The CDR3 spells CASSLVGGSYYNEQFF. The DNA of the CDR3 is TGCGCCAGCAGCTTGGTAGGCGGATCCTACTACAATGAGCAGTTCTTC.